The 18 T cell receptor beta chains reported below all come from one sample, sequenced in a study of CD8 T cells in ankylosing spondylitis. Each CDR3 protein gets one entry after TCRdb re-called the 5' RACE reads with MiXCR. The profile shows some 95,000 distinct CDR3 sequences, around 9.4% of them singletons. Sequenced sample: blood, either unsorted or a sorted T cell fraction (not recorded which). All receptors come from a male donor with ankylosing spondylitis or in good health (not recorded which).

This clonotype was picked up many times. The genes are TRBV15 and TRBJ2-1; 9 bases are shared with TRBD2. V was pared by 3 bases and J by 7 bases, with 10 bases of the junction left unmatched. CDR3 length: 16 residues. In germline, CDR1 is LNHNV, CDR2 YYDKDF (reference sequence). For the CDR3, the DNA is TGTGCCACCAGCAGTTCTAGCGGGGTCTATGATAATGAGCAGTTCTTC. Encoded protein: CATSSSSGVYDNEQFF.

This clonotype has at least ten counts. The J gene is TRBJ1-2, the V gene TRBV12-3 or TRBV12-4, with a weak D call TRBD1 (5 bases). This CDR3 has 11 residues. With 6 bases removed from V and 9 bases from J, the gap between germline ends came to 11 bases. The CDR3 DNA follows: TGTGCCAGCAGGTTCAGGGCCAGCTACACCTTC. Translated, it gives CASRFRASYTF.

This clonotype showed up many times. CDR3 in DNA: TGTGCCTGGAGTCGGGTGACAGGGGGCTTGGGTTCACCCCTCCACTTT. Protein: CAWSRVTGGLGSPLHF. V and J are TRBV30 and TRBJ1-6; TRBD1 aligns across 10 bases. Germline V gene sequence: CDR1 GTSNPN, CDR2 SVGIG (reference sequence). V shed 2 bases, J shed 9 bases, and the junction held 10 bases outside the gene matches. CDR3 length: 16 amino acids.

This clonotype was counted at least ten times. V usage is TRBV5-1 and J usage is TRBJ2-5; D unresolved. Germline V gives CDR1 SGHRS, CDR2 YFSETQ. The V gene lost 0 bases and the J gene lost 4 bases, with 10 bases spanning the gap. This CDR3 is built from 14 residues. The CDR3 reads CASSLAQPRETQYF. CDR3 in DNA: TGCGCCAGCAGCTTGGCACAACCTCGAGAGACCCAGTACTTC.

This clonotype was counted at least ten times. The chain links TRBV5-1 to TRBJ2-5, with D perhaps TRBD1 (6 bases). Trimming removed 9 bases from V and 4 bases from J, with 19 bases in between. The CDR3 length is 14 residues. CDR1 and CDR2 from the germline V gene are SGHRS and YFSETQ. The CDR3: CATTHREGGETQYF. The CDR3 region has the DNA TGCGCCACCACACACAGGGAAGGGGGAGAGACCCAGTACTTC.

This clonotype was observed many times. CDR3 sequence: CASSVRDRGLGDTEAFF. CDR3 DNA sequence: TGTGCCAGCAGCGTCCGGGACAGGGGGCTCGGGGACACTGAAGCTTTCTTT. The chain joins TRBV9 to TRBJ1-1, with 12 bases aligning to TRBD1. Germline-derived CDR1 and CDR2 are SGDLS and YYNGEE. Unmatched junction bases numbered 8, after V lost 2 bases and J lost 3 bases. The CDR3 runs to 17 residues. Combining the CDR3 with reference TRBV9 and TRBJ1-1 gives the whole variable domain DSGVTQTPKHLITATGQRVTLRCSPRSGDLSVYWYQQSLDQGLQFLIQYYNGEERAKGNILERFSAQQFPDLHSELNLSSLELGDSALYFCASSVRDRGLGDTEAFFGQGTRLTVV.

Turning to this clonotype: A read error may be the cause here, since a much bigger clone is one base away. V and J are TRBV29-1 and TRBJ1-2; no firm D call. CDR1 is SQVTM, CDR2 ANQGSEA, per germline. The CDR3 totals 14 residues. CDR3 DNA: TGCAGCGTTGTATCTAAGGGTTCTAACTATGGCCACACCTTC. Residues: CSVVSKGSNYGHTF. Complete variable domain (other parts from reference TRBV29-1 and TRBJ1-2): SAVISQKPSRDICQRGTSLTIQCQVDSQVTMMFWYRQQPGQSLTLIATANQGSEATYESGFVIDKFPISRPNLTFSTLTVSNMSPEDSSIYLCSVVSKGSNYGHTFGSGTRLTVV.

Ten or more counts support this clonotype. This chain joins TRBV12-3 or TRBV12-4 and TRBJ2-5; TRBD2 agrees at 9 bases. This CDR3 contains 15 residues. V trimming: 5 bases; J trimming: 5 bases; junction bases outside the gene matches: 9. The CDR3 loop reads CASSTWTSAAETQYF. The CDR3 bases are TGTGCCAGCAGTACCTGGACTAGCGCGGCGGAGACCCAGTACTTC.

This chain links TRBV7-2 with TRBJ2-7, with 9 bases that match TRBD2. This CDR3 has 16 residues. From germline, CDR1 is SGHTA and CDR2 FQGNSA. Trimming took 3 bases from V and 0 from J; bases not matched to a gene: 6. The chain's CDR3 is CASSFDAGGISYEQYF. CDR3 bases: TGTGCCAGCAGCTTCGATGCGGGGGGGATCTCCTACGAGCAGTACTTC.

In its sample, this clonotype was seen many times. V and J are TRBV9 and TRBJ2-1; unclear D gene. Germline V lookup: CDR1 SGDLS, CDR2 YYNGEE. The length of the CDR3 is 14 residues. The ends were cut back, 1 base at V and 4 bases at J, with 9 bases in the middle. CDR3 nucleotide sequence: TGTGCCAGCAGCGTAAACAGCCGGTACAATGAGCAGTTCTTC. Amino acid sequence: CASSVNSRYNEQFF.

For this clonotype: This may be a read error, as it is one base from a much larger clone. The J gene is TRBJ2-1, the V gene TRBV21-1. TRBV21-1 is marked as a pseudogene. The CDR3 covers 14 residues. CDR3 region: CASSKARINYEQFF. CDR3 DNA sequence: TGTGCCAGCAGCAAAGCCAGGATTAACTATGAGCAGTTCTTC.

The V call is TRBV12-3 or TRBV12-4, the J call TRBJ1-5; TRBD1 might be the D (5 bases). V lost 1 base and J lost 3, with 16 bases in between. The CDR3 loop spans 17 amino acids. The CDR3 DNA reads as TGTGCCAGCAGTTTAGTTGGGACGCCCAACAACAATCAGCCCCAGCATTTT. Translation: CASSLVGTPNNNQPQHF.

This clonotype appeared many times. The gene calls are TRBV5-1 and TRBJ2-2; D not resolved. The germline gives CDR1 SGHRS, CDR2 YFSETQ. The CDR3 consists of 15 residues. Trimming removed 2 bases from V and 4 bases from J, with 12 bases in between. CDR3 region: CASSLEVAGTGELFF. In nucleotides, the CDR3 is TGCGCCAGCAGCTTAGAAGTGGCTGGCACCGGGGAGCTGTTTTTT. The whole variable domain, remainder taken from reference TRBV5-1 and TRBJ2-2, is KAGVTQTPRYLIKTRGQQVTLSCSPISGHRSVSWYQQTPGQGLQFLFEYFSETQRNKGNFPGRFSGRQFSNSRSEMNVSTLELGDSALYLCASSLEVAGTGELFFGEGSRLTVL.

This clonotype was seen a few times. This chain uses TRBV5-1 with TRBJ2-7; D unresolved. V lost 4 bases and J 4 bases, leaving 9 bases between the germline ends. Per germline, CDR1 SGHRS and CDR2 YFSETQ. The CDR3 loop spans 12 amino acids. For the CDR3, the DNA is TGCGCCAGCAGCGTCCCTCTTTACGAGCAGTACTTC. Translated, it gives CASSVPLYEQYF. The complete variable domain, with remaining parts taken from reference TRBV5-1 and TRBJ2-7, reads KAGVTQTPRYLIKTRGQQVTLSCSPISGHRSVSWYQQTPGQGLQFLFEYFSETQRNKGNFPGRFSGRQFSNSRSEMNVSTLELGDSALYLCASSVPLYEQYFGPGTRLTVT.

A few counts support this clonotype. In DNA form, the CDR3 reads TGTGCCAGCAGGGAGCAGGGACAGGCCTACAATGAGCAGTTCTTC. Its protein is CASREQGQAYNEQFF. This sequence joins TRBV7-8 and TRBJ2-1; 8 bases fit TRBD1. V lost 6 bases and J lost 2; bases outside the gene matches: 6. Per the germline V gene, CDR1 is SGHVS and CDR2 is FQNEAQ. This CDR3 has 15 amino acids.

This clonotype was recorded at least ten times. This chain joins TRBV5-1 and TRBJ1-3; no clear D. V was shortened by 2 bases and J by 0 bases, with 12 bases between the two germline ends. This CDR3 region has 16 residues. Per germline, CDR1 SGHRS and CDR2 YFSETQ. CDR3: CASSLERAVSGNTIYF. CDR3 coding DNA: TGCGCCAGCAGCTTAGAGAGGGCAGTCTCTGGAAACACCATATATTTT.

This clonotype was recorded many times. The V call is TRBV12-3 or TRBV12-4, the J call TRBJ2-2; D gene unclear. The ends were cut back, 4 bases at V and 4 bases at J, with 1 base in the middle. The CDR3 sequence is 11 residues long. Here the CDR3 DNA reads TGTGCCAGCAGTTCCACCGGGGAGCTGTTTTTT. The encoded protein is CASSSTGELFF.

This clonotype was seen many times. This sequence joins TRBV20-1 and TRBJ1-4; D ambiguous. CDR3 length: 17 amino acids. The germline V gene encodes CDR1 DFQATT and CDR2 SNEGSKA (reference sequence). This CDR3 reads CLPRRAWLSATNEKLFF. CDR3 nucleotide sequence: TGCCTCCCGAGGCGGGCGTGGCTAAGTGCAACTAATGAAAAACTGTTTTTT.